Following are 7 T cell receptor beta chains from one sample sequenced in a study of T cells in Graves' hyperthyroidism and ophthalmopathy. Template material for amplifying TCR beta CDR3 regions consisted of RNA transcripts. HTBI primers were employed in a first-round RT-PCR of the TCR CDR3. Each CDR3 protein is one row after TCRdb ran MiXCR on the multiplex PCR reads. The sample contains about 700,000 distinct CDR3 sequences, 12% to 15% of which appear only once. Sequenced: blood. The source of these receptors is a young woman with Graves' hyperthyroidism.

This clonotype was seen at least ten times. The gene calls are TRBV27 and TRBJ2-1; 7 bases are a match to TRBD1. The V and J ends lost 7 bases and 4 bases, in that order; junction bases with no gene match: 7. Germline loops: CDR1 MNHEY, CDR2 SMNVEV (reference sequence). The CDR3 is 14 residues long. The CDR3 region has the DNA TGTGCCAGCAATCCGACAGGGCTTTACAATGAGCAGTTCTTC. This encodes CASNPTGLYNEQFF.

This clonotype has just a few counts. At one boundary the junction diverges from the germline segment, which might be a read error. The V and J genes are TRBV5-1 and TRBJ2-3; a possible D gene is TRBD2 (6 bases). Germline V gives CDR1 SGHRS, CDR2 YFSETQ. The CDR3 runs 14 residues. The CDR3 region has the DNA TGCGCCAGCAACTTGCGACTAGACACAGATACGCAGTATTTT. This gives the protein CASNLRLDTDTQYF.

This clonotype was counted ten times or more. The chain uses TRBV3-1 and TRBJ2-2; TRBD2 is a possible D gene (5 bases). The length of the CDR3 is 15 residues. Germline V lookup: CDR1 LGHDT, CDR2 YNNKEL (reference sequence). Trimming left V 1 base short and J 4 bases short, with 10 bases between. Here the CDR3 reads CASSQGGAATGELFF. The CDR3, as DNA: TGTGCCAGCAGCCAAGGGGGAGCGGCCACCGGGGAGCTGTTTTTT.

This clonotype was detected ten times or more. The genes are TRBV2 and TRBJ2-2; 12 positions agree with TRBD2. The CDR3 has 15 residues. Trimming took 7 bases from V and 10 from J; bases not matched to a gene: 10. Germline-derived CDR1 and CDR2 are SNHLY and FYNNEI. The CDR3 DNA follows: TGTGCCAGCACCGGGACTAGCGGGCTTAGGGAGGAGCTGTTTTTT. Encoded protein: CASTGTSGLREELFF.

This clonotype was seen more than once but under ten times. The chain is built from TRBV12-3 or TRBV12-4 and TRBJ2-2; D unresolved. The ends were cut back, 6 bases at V and 0 bases at J, with 17 bases in the middle. The CDR3 has 17 residues. Here the CDR3 reads CASSLKYGGANTGELFF. CDR3 bases: TGTGCCAGCAGCCTCAAGTATGGCGGCGCGAACACCGGGGAGCTGTTTTTT.

This clonotype was observed at least ten times. The chain has TRBV18 and TRBJ1-5; D is possibly TRBD1 (5 bases). Germline-derived CDR1 and CDR2 are KGHSH and LQKENI. The CDR3 sequence is 14 residues long. V lost 2 bases and J lost 3, with 8 bases in between. The CDR3 loop reads CASSPNGHNQPQHF. In DNA, the CDR3 is TGTGCCAGCTCACCAAACGGACACAATCAGCCCCAGCATTTT. The complete variable domain, with remaining parts taken from reference TRBV18 and TRBJ1-5, reads NAGVMQNPRHLVRRRGQEARLRCSPMKGHSHVYWYRQLPEEGLKFMVYLQKENIIDESGMPKERFSAEFPKEGPSILRIQQVVRGDSAAYFCASSPNGHNQPQHFGDGTRLSIL.

This clonotype was observed at least ten times. The chain combines TRBV11-3 with TRBJ2-2; no definite D call. Germline V gives CDR1 SGHNT, CDR2 YENEEA. The CDR3 loop spans 13 amino acids. V was pared by 1 base and J by 3 bases, with 3 bases between. The CDR3 reads CASSLVDTGELFF. In nucleotides, the CDR3 is TGTGCCAGCAGCTTAGTCGACACCGGGGAGCTGTTTTTT.